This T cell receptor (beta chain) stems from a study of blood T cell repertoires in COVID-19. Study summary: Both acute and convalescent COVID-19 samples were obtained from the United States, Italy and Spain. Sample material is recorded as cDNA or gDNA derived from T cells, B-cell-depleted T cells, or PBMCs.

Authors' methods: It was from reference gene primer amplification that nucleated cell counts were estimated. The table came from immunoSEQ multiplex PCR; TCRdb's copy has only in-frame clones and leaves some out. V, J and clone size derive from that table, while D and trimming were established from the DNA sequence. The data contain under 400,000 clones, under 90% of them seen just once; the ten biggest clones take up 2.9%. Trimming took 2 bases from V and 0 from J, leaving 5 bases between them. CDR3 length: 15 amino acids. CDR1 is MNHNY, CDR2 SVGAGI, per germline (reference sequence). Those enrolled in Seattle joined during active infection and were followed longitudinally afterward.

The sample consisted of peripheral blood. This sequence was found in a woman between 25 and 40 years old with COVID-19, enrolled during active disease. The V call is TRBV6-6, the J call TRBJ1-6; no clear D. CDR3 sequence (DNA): TGTGCCAGCAGTTACGAGAGCTCCTATAATTCACCCCTCCACTTT. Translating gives CASSYESSYNSPLHF.